A single sample gave rise to the 3 T cell receptor beta chains below, sequenced in a study of shared clonotypes between healthy human individuals. CD45RO-negative CD8 cells positively selected for CCR7 made up the naive population, which excluded terminally differentiated effector memory CD45RA+ cells. Here immunoSEQ multiplex PCR was the method, and the copy in TCRdb shows in-frame clones only, minus some. The table records 1.5 million to 2.5 million clones, about 95% of them present only once. Sequencing used naive CD8+ T cells sorted from blood. These receptors were taken from a man aged 18 to 30 in good health.

With respect to this clone: Distinct nucleotide sequences in the sample also encode this CDR3. The chain combines TRBV28 with TRBJ1-4; 8 positions match TRBD1. The V gene end was trimmed by 7 bases and the J gene end by 8 bases; junction bases not matched to a gene: 9. Germline V gives CDR1 MDHEN, CDR2 SYDVKM. This CDR3 comprises 14 residues. Here the CDR3 reads CASTKTGGDEKLFF. Here the CDR3 DNA reads TGTGCCAGCACCAAAACAGGGGGAGACGAAAAACTGTTTTTT.

The chain employs TRBV14 and TRBJ2-3; 8 bases match TRBD2. CDR1 is SGHDN and CDR2 is FVKESK in the germline V gene. V was clipped by 4 bases and J by 3 bases; unmatched bases: 9. The CDR3 is 16 amino acids. The CDR3 DNA sequence: TGTGCCAGCAGCCCGCTCTCGGGACTAGGGACAGATACGCAGTATTTT. This codes for CASSPLSGLGTDTQYF.

The chain is built from TRBV2 and TRBJ2-5; no reliable D call. The CDR3 contains 13 residues. Germline V gene data show CDR1 as SNHLY and CDR2 as FYNNEI. V lost 4 bases and J 2 bases, leaving 8 bases between the germline ends. The CDR3 protein is CASSVVLQETQYF. CDR3 nucleotides: TGTGCCAGCAGTGTGGTCCTACAAGAGACCCAGTACTTC.